The 9 T cell receptor beta chains presented below share a single source sample, sequenced in a study of blood T cell repertoires in COVID-19. Produced via immunoSEQ multiplex PCR; TCRdb's table is partial and in-frame only. Altogether roughly 230,000 clones are present, approximately 81% being singletons, with the ten largest covering under 8%. What was sequenced was PBMCs or T cells enriched from blood (not recorded which). The receptors originated from a woman aged 50 to 65 who had been exposed to COVID-19.

About this clone itself: Other DNA sequences in this sample translate to the same CDR3. The V and J genes are TRBV24-1 and TRBJ2-5, with D possibly TRBD2 on 6 matching bases. Trimming took 5 bases from V and 2 from J, leaving 8 bases between them. The CDR3 runs to 13 residues. In germline, CDR1 is KGHDR, CDR2 SFDVKD. The CDR3 DNA follows: TGTGCCACCAGTGTCGGAGGGCAAGAGACCCAGTACTTC. It codes for CATSVGGQETQYF.

The chain carries TRBV10-2 and TRBJ2-7; tentative D call: TRBD2 (5 bases). Germline V CDR1 and CDR2: WSHSY, SAAADI. V was pared by 8 bases and J by 2 bases, with 13 bases between. This CDR3 contains 13 residues. The CDR3 loop is CASLGSSPYEQYF. CDR3 nucleotide sequence: TGCGCCAGCCTAGGGTCTAGCCCCTACGAGCAGTACTTC.

V and J are TRBV15 and TRBJ1-4, with D possibly TRBD1 on 5 matching bases. The CDR3 has 14 amino acids. V gave up 6 bases and J gave up 3 bases, with 11 bases separating them. The germline gives CDR1 LNHNV, CDR2 YYDKDF (reference sequence). CDR3 nucleotides: TGTGCCACCAGGCCCAGGGTCGCTAATGAAAAACTGTTTTTT. This translates into CATRPRVANEKLFF. Using reference TRBV15 and TRBJ1-4 for the parts outside the CDR3, the full variable domain is DAMVIQNPRYQVTQFGKPVTLSCSQTLNHNVMYWYQQKSSQAPKLLFHYYDKDFNNEADTPDNFQSRRPNTSFCFLDIRSPGLGDTAMYLCATRPRVANEKLFFGSGTQLSVL.

CDR3 protein: CASSLAGTGLNTEAFF. CDR3 DNA: TGCGCCAGCAGCTTGGCCGGGACAGGGTTGAACACTGAAGCTTTCTTT. The gene calls are TRBV5-1 and TRBJ1-1; 9 bases line up with TRBD1. The CDR3 has 16 residues. V shed 0 bases and J 0 bases; nucleotides not matched to a gene: 3. Germline lookup yields CDR1 SGHRS and CDR2 YFSETQ.

The J gene is TRBJ2-7, the V gene TRBV6-5; D unclear. Trimming pared 5 bases from V and 4 bases from J, leaving 15 bases between. This CDR3 is built from 14 residues. Per the germline V gene, CDR1 is MNHEY and CDR2 is SVGAGI. CDR3 nucleotide sequence: TGTGCCAGCAGTCAGGCTTTTGGTGGTTACGAGCAGTACTTC. It codes for CASSQAFGGYEQYF.

The chain employs TRBV7-9 and TRBJ1-1; D possibly corresponds to TRBD1 (6 bases). V dropped 5 bases and J dropped 1 base, with 8 bases sitting between them. There are 13 residues in the CDR3. Germline V gene lookup returns CDR1 SEHNR and CDR2 FQNEAQ (reference sequence). The CDR3 here is CASSDRRNTEAFF. CDR3 sequence (DNA): TGTGCCAGCAGCGACAGGCGGAACACTGAAGCTTTCTTT.

The V and J genes are TRBV12-3 or TRBV12-4 and TRBJ2-1; D gene uncertain. This CDR3 has 13 residues. With 0 bases removed from V and 7 bases from J, the gap between germline ends came to 7 bases. CDR3: CASSLAPRNEQFF. The CDR3 nucleotides are TGTGCCAGCAGTTTAGCGCCCCGGAATGAGCAGTTCTTC.

V and J are TRBV13 and TRBJ1-4; TRBD1 might be the D (6 bases). V was trimmed by 5 bases and J by 2 bases, leaving 15 bases between them. Germline V gene sequence: CDR1 PRHDT, CDR2 FYEKMQ (reference sequence). The CDR3 has 16 residues. The CDR3 here is CASSPSAGATNEKLFF. CDR3 nucleotide sequence: TGTGCCAGCAGCCCCTCGGCAGGGGCCACTAATGAAAAACTGTTTTTT.

This clone occurred a few times. The chain uses TRBV10-3 and TRBJ1-1; possible D gene TRBD1, 6 bases. The V end was cut by 1 base, the J end by 11 bases, with 14 bases between. This CDR3 region has 13 residues. Germline loops: CDR1 ENHRY, CDR2 SYGVKD. The CDR3, as DNA: TGTGCCATCAGTGAGTGGGGGCAGGATGGCGCTTTCTTT. The encoded protein is CAISEWGQDGAFF.